The 20 T cell receptor beta chains below were found in one sample sequenced in a study of long-term antiretroviral therapy in people with HIV. Researchers ran immunoSEQ v3.0 at survey level. Here immunoSEQ multiplex PCR was the method, and the copy in TCRdb shows in-frame clones only, minus some. Seen here are roughly 9,200 clones, roughly 78% observed once, and the top ten hold 23%. Material: unsorted PBMCs, obtained 0.6 years before starting antiretroviral therapy. Receptors were obtained from a man in his forties or fifties with HIV.

This clone was observed a handful of times. The V gene is TRBV5-1, the J gene TRBJ2-7; TRBD1 matches at 9 bases. Germline V CDR1 and CDR2: SGHRS, YFSETQ. The junction had 9 bases not matched to a gene; V was cut back by 2 bases and J by 3 bases. CDR3 length equals 16 residues. CDR3 loop: CASSFSSGTGNYEQYF. The CDR3 DNA sequence: TGCGCCAGCAGCTTTTCTTCCGGGACAGGGAACTACGAGCAGTACTTC.

The chain recombines TRBV10-2 with TRBJ2-7; D uncertain. Germline CDR1 reads WSHSY; CDR2 reads SAAADI. This CDR3 spans 11 amino acids. The V and J ends lost 9 bases and 6 bases respectively, with 12 bases between them. CDR3 amino acids: CASGSAAEQYF. CDR3 coding DNA: TGCGCCAGTGGGTCTGCCGCCGAGCAGTACTTC.

The rearrangement joins TRBV18 to TRBJ1-2; TRBD1 matches at 10 bases. The junction had 7 bases not matched to a gene; V was cut back by 3 bases and J by 6 bases. The CDR3 runs to 15 residues. CDR1 and CDR2 from the germline V gene are KGHSH and LQKENI. The CDR3 reads CASSPRTGGTDGYTF. The CDR3, as DNA: TGTGCCAGCTCACCCCGGACAGGGGGGACGGATGGCTACACCTTC. Looking up the rest from reference TRBV18 and TRBJ1-2 gives the full variable domain: NAGVMQNPRHLVRRRGQEARLRCSPMKGHSHVYWYRQLPEEGLKFMVYLQKENIIDESGMPKERFSAEFPKEGPSILRIQQVVRGDSAAYFCASSPRTGGTDGYTFGSGTRLTVV.

The CDR3 loop reads CASRDGRVDNSPLHF. The CDR3, as DNA: TGTGCCAGTAGGGACGGCCGGGTAGATAATTCACCCCTCCACTTT. J is TRBJ1-6 and V is TRBV2; TRBD1 is a possible D gene (5 bases). Trimming removed 9 bases at V and 5 bases at J, with 17 bases between. Germline CDR1 SNHLY, CDR2 FYNNEI. CDR3 size: 15 residues.

The chain uses TRBV7-9 and TRBJ1-2, with TRBD1 as a possible D gene (5 bases). This CDR3 is built from 13 residues. V was clipped by 4 bases and J by 8 bases, with 14 bases between them. Germline-derived CDR1 and CDR2 are SEHNR and FQNEAQ (reference sequence). This chain's CDR3 is CASSSSGVRGYTF. The CDR3 DNA reads as TGTGCCAGCAGCTCATCGGGGGTTAGAGGCTACACCTTC.

The chain recombines TRBV29-1 with TRBJ2-3, with D hard to call. This CDR3 spans 13 amino acids. The V gene lost 3 bases and the J gene lost 2 bases, with 9 bases spanning the gap. CDR1 is SQVTM and CDR2 is ANQGSEA in the germline V gene. The CDR3, as DNA: TGCAGCGTTGATTTCAGTCCCACAGATACGCAGTATTTT. Its translation: CSVDFSPTDTQYF.

Here the CDR3 DNA reads TGTGCCAGCAGTGAATGGGGACCGGGGGCCTATGGCTACACCTTC. Its protein is CASSEWGPGAYGYTF. This chain joins TRBV25-1 and TRBJ1-2; a weak D match, TRBD1 (6 bases). Trimming cost V 1 base and J 4 bases, with 13 bases left between them. Germline CDR1 MGHDK, CDR2 SYGVNS. The CDR3 sequence is 15 residues long.

The J gene is TRBJ2-5, the V gene TRBV30; 8 bases agree with TRBD1. This CDR3 is 13 amino acids long. Trimming cost V 1 base and J 5 bases; bases outside gene matches: 3. The germline V gene encodes CDR1 GTSNPN and CDR2 SVGIG (reference sequence). In DNA form, the CDR3 reads TGTGCCTGGAGTGGACAGGGGCCGGAGACCCAGTACTTC. Its translation: CAWSGQGPETQYF.

This clone was observed a few times. The chain is built from TRBV27 and TRBJ2-7; D call uncertain. There are 14 residues in the CDR3. V lost 2 bases and J 0 bases, leaving 8 bases between the germline ends. CDR1 and CDR2 from the germline V gene are MNHEY and SMNVEV (reference sequence). This CDR3 is CASSLLASSYEQYF. In DNA form, the CDR3 reads TGTGCCAGCAGTTTACTTGCGAGCTCCTACGAGCAGTACTTC.

The chain recombines TRBV30 with TRBJ1-1; D not certain. Per germline, CDR1 GTSNPN and CDR2 SVGIG (reference sequence). With 8 bases removed from V and 7 bases from J, the gap between germline ends came to 23 bases. CDR3 length: 14 residues. The chain's CDR3 is CAVAPLPVGVEAFF. As DNA, the CDR3 is TGTGCCGTTGCCCCTCTGCCAGTGGGTGTTGAAGCTTTCTTT.

This clone has only one observation. The V call is TRBV7-9, the J call TRBJ2-3, with D unresolved. The V end lost 4 bases, the J end lost 2 bases, and 4 bases lay between the germline ends. The CDR3 is made up of 12 amino acids. Germline loops: CDR1 SEHNR, CDR2 FQNEAQ (reference sequence). The CDR3 DNA follows: TGTGCCAGCAGCTCTTACACAGATACGCAGTATTTT. This translates into CASSSYTDTQYF.

This clone was recorded once. The CDR3 protein is CASSIWDSNQPQHF. The CDR3 coding sequence is TGTGCCAGTAGTATCTGGGACTCTAATCAGCCCCAGCATTTT. V gene TRBV19 combines with J gene TRBJ1-5; tentative D call: TRBD1 (5 bases). The CDR3 length is 14 residues. CDR1 LNHDA and CDR2 SQIVND come from the germline V gene (reference sequence). Trimming stripped 3 bases from V and 4 bases from J, with 10 bases between.

Here the CDR3 DNA reads TGTGCCATCAGTGAAGACAGGGAGGGGTATGGCTACACCTTC. Translating gives CAISEDREGYGYTF. The rearrangement joins TRBV10-3 to TRBJ1-2; 7 nucleotides align to TRBD1. The V gene end was trimmed by 3 bases and the J gene end by 5 bases; junction bases not matched to a gene: 6. This CDR3 comprises 14 residues. Looked up from germline, CDR1 is ENHRY and CDR2 is SYGVKD.

This clone was seen just once. V and J are TRBV1 and TRBJ2-1; TRBD2 is the table's D call and was not checked against the DNA. TRBV1 is recorded as a pseudogene. This CDR3 has 15 amino acids. The CDR3 nucleotides are TGCACCAGCAGCCCGCGGGCGGTGACCTACAATGAGCAGTTCTTC. Translating gives CTSSPRAVTYNEQFF.

As DNA, the CDR3 is TGTGCCAGCAGCGTAATGGGGACGTCCGACGCGCAGTATTTT. Protein sequence: CASSVMGTSDAQYF. The chain couples TRBV9 to TRBJ2-3; possibly TRBD1 or TRBD2 for D (5 bases each). V was pared by 1 base and J by 10 bases, with 16 bases between. The CDR3 extends over 14 amino acids. Germline CDR1 is SGDLS and CDR2 is YYNGEE.

The chain recombines TRBV9 with TRBJ2-1, with D possibly matching TRBD1 (5 bases). There are 14 residues in the CDR3. V lost 3 bases and J 2 bases, leaving 9 bases between the germline ends. Germline CDR1 reads SGDLS; CDR2 reads YYNGEE. For the CDR3, the DNA is TGTGCCAGCAGCGCCCTAGGGGCCTACAATGAGCAGTTCTTC. It specifies CASSALGAYNEQFF.

The chain is built from TRBV7-9 and TRBJ1-5; D is uncertain. The CDR3 has 13 amino acids. CDR1 SEHNR and CDR2 FQNEAQ come from the germline V gene (reference sequence). Between the trimmed V and J ends, which lost 1 base and 5 bases, there was a span of 6 bases. This CDR3 is CASSLGGDQPQHF. As DNA, the CDR3 is TGTGCCAGCAGCTTAGGGGGTGATCAGCCCCAGCATTTT.

The CDR3 region has the DNA TGTGCCAGCAGCTTAGTGGCGGCGCCAAGGGACGGCTACACCTTC. Amino acids: CASSLVAAPRDGYTF. The V gene is TRBV7-8, the J gene TRBJ1-2, with D tentatively TRBD1 (5 bases). Trimming left V 1 base short and J 8 bases short, with 17 bases between. The CDR3 totals 15 residues. The germline gives CDR1 SGHVS, CDR2 FQNEAQ.

This chain links TRBV2 with TRBJ2-4, with 8 bases matching TRBD1. This CDR3 spans 13 amino acids. The junction had 3 bases not matched to a gene; V was cut back by 4 bases and J by 7 bases. Germline loops: CDR1 SNHLY, CDR2 FYNNEI. The CDR3 reads CASSGRDRNIQYF. In nucleotides, the CDR3 is TGTGCCAGCAGTGGCCGGGACAGGAACATTCAGTACTTC.

The gene calls are TRBV6-6 and TRBJ2-7; tentative D call: TRBD2 (5 bases). This CDR3 is built from 14 residues. V was pared by 5 bases and J by 5 bases, with 16 bases between. Germline V lookup: CDR1 MNHNY, CDR2 SVGAGI (reference sequence). This chain's CDR3 is CASSPGGWVDEQYF. CDR3 DNA sequence: TGTGCCAGCAGTCCTGGAGGTTGGGTCGACGAGCAGTACTTC.